This T cell receptor beta chain was identified in a study of technical replicates of blood from a handful of donors (TCRdb year 2017). The cysteine opens and the phenylalanine closes a CDR3 of 15 amino acids. Left in the record is the CDR3 DNA by itself, 45 bases read in frame from the first base. V is cut by 2 bases and J by 4 bases, and the space between the germline ends is 12 bases. CDR1 MNHEY and CDR2 SVGAGI were looked up in the germline V gene. Library method: the immunoSEQ multiplex PCR assay. Entries here come from immuneACCESS through TCRdb and include only in-frame sequences with V and J called. Some clones fail to appear in such tables; in the studies checked, an unresolved V gene covers under half of the shortfall, and the cause of the remainder is unknown. The sample includes some 80,000 clones, with around 96% observed a single time. The ten largest account for approximately 0.3% of the sample.

To note about this clone: No cognate antigen has been identified for it. No base qualities exist here, and no much larger clone lies one base off it.

The sequence was obtained from a human donor in good health. Specimen: T cells isolated from PBMCs. The rearranged chain carries TRBV6-5 and TRBJ2-1; tentative D gene TRBD1, with 6 bases matching. The CDR3 corresponds to CASSYVGGGYNEQFF. The sequenced DNA: TGTGCCAGCAGTTACGTTGGGGGCGGGTACAATGAGCAGTTCTTC.